This TCR beta chain was profiled in a study of blood T cell repertoires in COVID-19. About the study: The United States, Italy and Spain were the sources of the acute and convalescent COVID-19 samples.

TCRdb's copy holds only in-frame clones and misses some; the assay was immunoSEQ multiplex PCR. The data hold about 240,000 clones, with about 83% observed a single time. Trimming pared 0 bases from V and 8 bases from J, leaving 14 bases between. The CDR3 is 15 residues long. The germline V gene encodes CDR1 LNHNV and CDR2 YYDKDF (reference sequence). The chain has TRBV15 and TRBJ2-1; maybe TRBD2 (7 bases). The sequenced material came from peripheral blood. The sequence came from a man aged 25 to 45 who had recovered from COVID-19. CDR3 in amino acids: CATSRDLGGRDEQFF. The CDR3 coding sequence is TGTGCCACCAGCAGAGATTTGGGGGGGCGCGATGAGCAGTTCTTC.